These T cell receptor beta chains were read from a single sample in a study of CD8+ T cells in alopecia areata. Assay: immunoSEQ multiplex PCR; the TCRdb copy retains only in-frame clones and omits some. The profile shows some 110,000 clones, roughly 50% of them singletons. The specimen comprised CD8+ T cells sorted from blood, sampled at week 24, from a patient treated with tofacitinib. The origin of the receptors is a human donor with alopecia areata. The CDR3 runs from the conserved cysteine through the conserved F or W. Fields, in order: D gene, J gene, V gene, clone size, CDR3 DNA, CDR3 protein. A D gene is named only where the DNA matches it firmly. For some rows the clone size is stated as once, few or many, or as a class when expanded; others skip it.

d_gene: -
j_gene: TRBJ2-1
v_gene: TRBV2
abundance: -
CDR3nt: TGTGCCAGCTGCCCCGGGGGCTACAATGAGCAGTTCTTC
CDR3aa: CASCPGGYNEQFF

d_gene: TRBD1
j_gene: TRBJ2-3
v_gene: TRBV29-1
abundance: -
CDR3nt: TGCAGCGTTGGAGGACAGGGAGGAAGCACAGATACGCAGTATTTT
CDR3aa: CSVGGQGGSTDTQYF

d_gene: TRBD1
j_gene: TRBJ2-3
v_gene: TRBV27
abundance: -
CDR3nt: TGTGCCAGCAGCCCCCGGACAGGGAGCACAGATACGCAGTATTTT
CDR3aa: CASSPRTGSTDTQYF

d_gene: -
j_gene: TRBJ2-5
v_gene: TRBV27
abundance: -
CDR3nt: TGTGCCAGCGCTTTGGTGGGGGCAAAAGAGACCCAGTACTTC
CDR3aa: CASALVGAKETQYF

d_gene: TRBD2
j_gene: TRBJ2-5
v_gene: TRBV2
abundance: -
CDR3nt: TGTGCCAGCAGTTTTAAGCGGGGAAGCCTCCAAGAGACCCAGTACTTC
CDR3aa: CASSFKRGSLQETQYF

d_gene: TRBD1
j_gene: TRBJ2-5
v_gene: TRBV12-5
abundance: -
CDR3nt: TGTGCTAGTGGTTTGGTATCGGGACAGCCCCAAGAGACCCAGTACTTC
CDR3aa: CASGLVSGQPQETQYF

d_gene: -
j_gene: TRBJ1-1
v_gene: TRBV7-8
abundance: few
CDR3nt: TGTGCCAGCAGCCCCCTCGTTTCAAAGAACACTGAAGCTTTCTTT
CDR3aa: CASSPLVSKNTEAFF

d_gene: TRBD1
j_gene: TRBJ1-4
v_gene: TRBV30
abundance: -
CDR3nt: TGTGCCTACGGACAGGGGGGCGATGCGCCGTTTTTT
CDR3aa: CAYGQGGDAPFF

d_gene: -
j_gene: TRBJ2-5
v_gene: TRBV15
abundance: -
CDR3nt: TGTGCCACCAGCAGACCCCCATTCGAGACCCAGTACTTC
CDR3aa: CATSRPPFETQYF

d_gene: TRBD1
j_gene: TRBJ2-7
v_gene: TRBV19
abundance: -
CDR3nt: TGTGCCAGTAGTCCAGGACAGGGGGGCGAGCAGTACTTC
CDR3aa: CASSPGQGGEQYF

d_gene: -
j_gene: TRBJ2-5
v_gene: TRBV11-2
abundance: -
CDR3nt: TGTGCCAGCAGCCCGCCGGGGTGGGAGACCCAGTACTTC
CDR3aa: CASSPPGWETQYF

d_gene: -
j_gene: TRBJ1-1
v_gene: TRBV5-1
abundance: few
CDR3nt: TGCGCCAGCAGGGAGGGGCTGACTGAAGCTTTCTTT
CDR3aa: CASREGLTEAFF

d_gene: -
j_gene: TRBJ1-1
v_gene: TRBV9
abundance: -
CDR3nt: TGTGCCAGCAGCGTAGTAGAGGGCACTGAAGCTTTCTTT
CDR3aa: CASSVVEGTEAFF

d_gene: -
j_gene: TRBJ1-1
v_gene: TRBV5-4
abundance: -
CDR3nt: TGTGCCAGCAGCTTGGACCAGGTCGATGAAGCTTTCTTT
CDR3aa: CASSLDQVDEAFF

d_gene: -
j_gene: TRBJ2-7
v_gene: TRBV15
abundance: -
CDR3nt: TGTGCCACCAGCAGAGCGGACGGTACCTACGAGCAGTACTTC
CDR3aa: CATSRADGTYEQYF

d_gene: -
j_gene: TRBJ1-5
v_gene: TRBV13
abundance: -
CDR3nt: TGTGCCAGCAGCTCGAGAAGTCTTGCCAATCAGCCCCAGCATTTT
CDR3aa: CASSSRSLANQPQHF

d_gene: TRBD1
j_gene: TRBJ1-4
v_gene: TRBV6-6
abundance: -
CDR3nt: TGTGCCAGCAGTCCTCGGGGACAGGGTTATGAAAAACTGTTTTTT
CDR3aa: CASSPRGQGYEKLFF

d_gene: -
j_gene: TRBJ1-1
v_gene: TRBV29-1
abundance: few
CDR3nt: TGCAGCGTCCCATCTTGGGGCACTGAAGCTTTCTTT
CDR3aa: CSVPSWGTEAFF

d_gene: -
j_gene: TRBJ1-1
v_gene: TRBV2
abundance: few
CDR3nt: TGTGCCAGCAGGTGGCGGGACACTGAAGCTTTCTTT
CDR3aa: CASRWRDTEAFF

d_gene: TRBD1
j_gene: TRBJ1-2
v_gene: TRBV27
abundance: -
CDR3nt: TGTGCCAGCAGTTTGGACAGGACTTATGGCTACACCTTC
CDR3aa: CASSLDRTYGYTF

d_gene: -
j_gene: TRBJ2-7
v_gene: TRBV9
abundance: few
CDR3nt: TGTGCCAGCAGCGACGGGACTCCCCTGGGGGAGCAGTACTTC
CDR3aa: CASSDGTPLGEQYF

d_gene: -
j_gene: TRBJ1-2
v_gene: TRBV9
abundance: -
CDR3nt: TGTGCCAGCAGCGTAGGAGATTTCTATGGCTACACCTTC
CDR3aa: CASSVGDFYGYTF

d_gene: -
j_gene: TRBJ2-3
v_gene: TRBV4-3
abundance: -
CDR3nt: TGCGCCAGCAGCCTACACCGTAGAACAGATACGCAGTATTTT
CDR3aa: CASSLHRRTDTQYF

d_gene: -
j_gene: TRBJ2-7
v_gene: TRBV4-3
abundance: -
CDR3nt: TGCGCCAGCAGCCAAGTGAAGGCAGCCACCTACGAGCAGTACTTC
CDR3aa: CASSQVKAATYEQYF

d_gene: -
j_gene: TRBJ2-7
v_gene: TRBV30
abundance: -
CDR3nt: TGTGCCTGGAGTGTAGGGGGCGGCGGGGACGAGCAGTACTTC
CDR3aa: CAWSVGGGGDEQYF

d_gene: -
j_gene: TRBJ2-7
v_gene: TRBV6-6
abundance: -
CDR3nt: TGTGCCAGCAGTTACACCGCTGGGCGAATCCCCTACGAGCAGTACTTC
CDR3aa: CASSYTAGRIPYEQYF

d_gene: TRBD1
j_gene: TRBJ2-5
v_gene: TRBV4-3
abundance: -
CDR3nt: TGCGCCAGCAGCCAAGATTGGACAGGGAAGGTTGGAGAGACCCAGTACTTC
CDR3aa: CASSQDWTGKVGETQYF

d_gene: -
j_gene: TRBJ2-2
v_gene: TRBV7-9
abundance: -
CDR3nt: TGTGCCAGCAGCTTAGAGGGCAGCGCGAACACCGGGGAGCTGTTTTTT
CDR3aa: CASSLEGSANTGELFF

d_gene: -
j_gene: TRBJ2-1
v_gene: TRBV15
abundance: few
CDR3nt: TGTGCCACCGGCGGACTACCCGGGGACAATGAGCAGTTCTTC
CDR3aa: CATGGLPGDNEQFF

d_gene: -
j_gene: TRBJ1-5
v_gene: TRBV27
abundance: -
CDR3nt: TGTGCCAGCAGTCCGAGTTCGGGGGGCAAAATTTTCCCCCAGCATTTT
CDR3aa: CASSPSSGGKIFPQHF

d_gene: TRBD1
j_gene: TRBJ2-7
v_gene: TRBV10-3
abundance: -
CDR3nt: TGTGCCATCAGTGAGTCTGAGACAGGGGAGTACGAGCAGTACTTC
CDR3aa: CAISESETGEYEQYF

d_gene: -
j_gene: TRBJ2-2
v_gene: TRBV6-6
abundance: -
CDR3nt: TGTGCCAGCAGCATCGTCCGGGGGGCGGACACCGGGGAGCTGTTTTTT
CDR3aa: CASSIVRGADTGELFF